The 26 T cell receptor beta chains below come from one sample, sequenced in a study of cytomegalovirus exposure and HLA in healthy donors. The PCR used 60 Vbeta and 13 Jbeta primers. TCRdb keeps only in-frame clones here, not all; method: immunoSEQ multiplex PCR. The table has over 200,000 clones, 70% to 80% seen once. The sample was PBMCs. These receptors all stem from a male donor in good health and CMV-seronegative.

The genes are TRBV6-5 and TRBJ1-5; D remains unclear. CDR1 and CDR2 (germline): MNHEY, SVGAGI. The V gene lost 9 bases and the J gene lost 0 bases, with 9 bases spanning the gap. The CDR3 has 13 amino acids. CDR3 sequence reads: CASGTTSNQPQHF. The CDR3 DNA reads TGTGCCAGTGGTACAACTAGCAATCAGCCCCAGCATTTT.

This clone was counted between two and nine times. The V call is TRBV28, the J call TRBJ1-1, with TRBD1 matching 7 bases. Looked up from germline, CDR1 is MDHEN and CDR2 is SYDVKM. J gave up 4 bases and V 5 bases, and 10 bases lay outside the gene matches. The CDR3 contains 15 residues. The DNA of the CDR3 is TGTGCCAGCAGTAGGCTACAGGGGACGGCCACTGAAGCTTTCTTT. It translates to CASSRLQGTATEAFF.

This clone was recorded only once. The V and J genes are TRBV28 and TRBJ2-1, with 13 bases fitting TRBD2. The CDR3 is 16 amino acids. Trimming took 7 bases from V and 7 from J; bases not matched to a gene: 10. CDR1 and CDR2 (germline): MDHEN, SYDVKM. The CDR3 sequence: CASNPPGLAGTNEQFF. As DNA, the CDR3 is TGTGCCAGCAACCCTCCGGGACTAGCGGGAACGAATGAGCAGTTCTTC.

This clone came up once. The CDR3 nucleotides are TGTGCCAGCAGGTTCAGGGTCAACACTGAAGCTTTCTTT. Translated, it gives CASRFRVNTEAFF. The rearrangement links TRBV5-5 to TRBJ1-1; tentatively, D is TRBD1 (5 bases). The CDR3 is made up of 13 amino acids. Deletions cut 5 bases from V and 2 bases from J, with 10 bases between. Germline V gives CDR1 SGHKS, CDR2 YYEKEE (reference sequence).

The rearrangement links TRBV5-1 to TRBJ2-1; 11 bases are shared with TRBD2. The V gene end was trimmed by 2 bases and the J gene end by 5 bases; junction bases not matched to a gene: 6. The germline V gene encodes CDR1 SGHRS and CDR2 YFSETQ. The CDR3 is 16 amino acids. As DNA, the CDR3 is TGCGCCAGCAGCTTCCCGACTAGCGGGATGAACAATGAGCAGTTCTTC. It codes for CASSFPTSGMNNEQFF.

This clone was seen a few times. Written as DNA, the CDR3 is TGCAGCCCCTGGACAGTTATAGGGAGTACTGAAGCTTTCTTT. As protein: CSPWTVIGSTEAFF. The chain carries TRBV29-1 and TRBJ1-1, with D possibly matching TRBD1 (6 bases). The CDR3 has 14 residues. Germline values: CDR1 SQVTM, CDR2 ANQGSEA. Trimming shortened V by 8 bases and J by 5 bases, and 21 bases separated the two germline ends.

CDR3 in amino acids: CASRGDIDNQPQHF. CDR3 DNA sequence: TGTGCCAGCAGGGGGGACATAGATAATCAGCCCCAGCATTTT. This sequence joins TRBV6-1 and TRBJ1-5; D perhaps matches TRBD1 (6 bases). V was shortened by 6 bases and J by 4 bases, with 13 bases between the two germline ends. Germline V gene data show CDR1 as MNHNS and CDR2 as SASEGT. This CDR3 spans 14 amino acids.

The V call is TRBV4-1, the J call TRBJ1-2; D unclear. Trimming took 4 bases from V and 4 from J, leaving 13 bases between them. The CDR3 has 14 amino acids. Germline V gene lookup returns CDR1 MGHRA and CDR2 YSYEKL. The CDR3 bases are TGCGCCAGCAGCCCGTCGGTTCACGGCTATGGCTACACCTTC. Its translation is CASSPSVHGYGYTF.

This chain joins TRBV7-3 and TRBJ2-1; D perhaps matches TRBD2 (6 bases). Per germline, CDR1 SGHTA and CDR2 FQGTGA. V was pared by 1 base and J by 4 bases, with 11 bases between. The length of the CDR3 is 15 residues. Here the CDR3 DNA reads TGTGCCAGCAGCTTAAGCGGGACTGTGTACAATGAGCAGTTCTTC. Protein sequence: CASSLSGTVYNEQFF.

This clone has only a few counts. The chain joins TRBV20-1 to TRBJ2-1; D gene unclear. The CDR3 has 11 amino acids. Looked up from germline, CDR1 is DFQATT and CDR2 is SNEGSKA (reference sequence). The CDR3 spells CSGGSYNEQFF. CDR3 sequence (DNA): TGCAGCGGTGGCTCCTACAATGAGCAGTTCTTC.

V and J are TRBV5-1 and TRBJ2-7; TRBD2 matches at 10 bases. Unmatched junction bases numbered 4, after V lost 0 bases and J lost 4 bases. The V gene's germline CDR1 is SGHRS and CDR2 YFSETQ. The CDR3 consists of 15 residues. Here the CDR3 reads CASSLVASGSYEQYF. CDR3 bases: TGCGCCAGCAGCTTGGTGGCTAGCGGGAGTTACGAGCAGTACTTC.

The V and J genes are TRBV29-1 and TRBJ1-1; the match to TRBD1 covers 8 bases. V was clipped by 1 base and J by 7 bases; unmatched bases: 5. Germline CDR1 SQVTM, CDR2 ANQGSEA. The CDR3 has 13 amino acids. CDR3 residues: CSVEVPGGSEAFF. In DNA, the CDR3 is TGCAGCGTTGAAGTGCCAGGGGGCAGTGAAGCTTTCTTT.

This clone has just a few counts. The rearrangement links TRBV9 to TRBJ1-6; no reliable D call. The CDR3 sequence is 15 residues long. Trimming removed 4 bases at V and 8 bases at J, with 16 bases between. Germline V gene data show CDR1 as SGDLS and CDR2 as YYNGEE. CDR3 nucleotides: TGTGCCAGCAGCCCGACCGACTGGCCGGATTCACCCCTCCACTTT. Residues: CASSPTDWPDSPLHF.

V gene TRBV5-8 combines with J gene TRBJ2-7; a weak D match, TRBD2 (6 bases). The CDR3 spans 13 residues. Trimming stripped 6 bases from V and 4 bases from J, with 14 bases between. CDR1 and CDR2 (germline): SGHTS, YDEGEE. Here the CDR3 reads CASTYPGTYEQYF. The CDR3 DNA follows: TGTGCCAGCACCTACCCAGGGACTTACGAGCAGTACTTC.

The chain joins TRBV2 to TRBJ2-5, with D possibly TRBD1 on 5 matching bases. The V gene's germline CDR1 is SNHLY and CDR2 FYNNEI. This CDR3 comprises 10 residues. CDR3 in amino acids: CARQQETQYF. The CDR3 DNA reads TGTGCTCGACAGCAAGAGACCCAGTACTTC.

Only a few counts were recorded for this clone. The V call is TRBV30, the J call TRBJ2-7, with 9 bases identical to TRBD1. The germline V gene has CDR1 GTSNPN and CDR2 SVGIG (reference sequence). The CDR3 spans 12 residues. J was trimmed by 12 bases and V by 5 bases; bases with no gene match: 11. CDR3 region: CAWGIGQGILYF. The CDR3 region has the DNA TGTGCCTGGGGAATTGGACAGGGGATTCTGTACTTC.

The chain carries TRBV27 and TRBJ1-1, with 8 bases matching TRBD1. CDR3 length equals 14 residues. V lost 5 bases and J lost 4; bases outside the gene matches: 6. In germline, CDR1 is MNHEY, CDR2 SMNVEV (reference sequence). CDR3 region: CASSPTGVGTEAFF. The CDR3 coding sequence is TGTGCCAGCAGTCCGACAGGGGTGGGCACTGAAGCTTTCTTT.

The chain carries TRBV6-4 and TRBJ2-1; 12 bases align to TRBD2. The J segment lost 9 bases and the V segment lost 3 bases, leaving 6 bases of the junction unmatched. Germline V gene sequence: CDR1 MRHNA, CDR2 SNTAGT. This CDR3 has 15 amino acids. In DNA, the CDR3 is TGTGCCAGCAGTGAATCCCTAGCGGGAGGGTTTGAGCAGTTCTTC. Residues: CASSESLAGGFEQFF.

The chain couples TRBV4-1 to TRBJ2-3; D unclear. The CDR3 runs to 14 residues. Trimming removed 0 bases at V and 1 base at J, with 5 bases between. Germline loops: CDR1 MGHRA, CDR2 YSYEKL. As DNA, the CDR3 is TGCGCCAGCAGCCAAGATGAGGGCACAGATACGCAGTATTTT. Protein: CASSQDEGTDTQYF.

This clone was counted between two and nine times. The chain has TRBV6-5 and TRBJ2-2; TRBD1 agrees at 9 bases. With 6 bases clipped from V and 5 bases from J, the junction kept 4 bases outside the gene matches. Germline V gene lookup returns CDR1 MNHEY and CDR2 SVGAGI. The CDR3 totals 14 residues. CDR3 in amino acids: CASSRTGATGELFF. CDR3 bases: TGTGCCAGCAGCAGGACAGGGGCAACCGGGGAGCTGTTTTTT.

Comment on this clone: The junction differs from germline at one of its ends, possibly a read error. This chain joins TRBV7-9 and TRBJ2-2; 7 bases map to TRBD2. Germline V gives CDR1 SEHNR, CDR2 FQNEAQ (reference sequence). There are 15 residues in the CDR3. The CDR3 here is CSSSPTSKTTGELFF. DNA for the CDR3: TGTTCCAGCAGCCCGACTAGCAAAACCACCGGGGAGCTGTTTTTT.

The chain recombines TRBV4-1 with TRBJ2-7; maybe TRBD1 (6 bases). Germline V lookup: CDR1 MGHRA, CDR2 YSYEKL. V lost 2 bases and J lost 1, with 6 bases in between. The CDR3 is made up of 13 amino acids. The DNA for the CDR3 is TGCGCCAGCAGCCAAACAGGGTCCTACGAGCAGTACTTC. Translating it yields CASSQTGSYEQYF.

The chain uses TRBV4-2 and TRBJ1-6; D gene uncertain. Per the germline V gene, CDR1 is LGHNA and CDR2 is YNFKEQ. The CDR3 sequence is 13 residues long. Trimming removed 0 bases from V and 7 bases from J, with 4 bases in between. CDR3 bases: TGTGCCAGCAGCCAAGAACGGAATTCACCCCTCCACTTT. This codes for CASSQERNSPLHF.

The rearrangement links TRBV19 to TRBJ1-2; TRBD1 agrees at 7 bases. CDR1 and CDR2 from the germline V gene are LNHDA and SQIVND (reference sequence). J gave up 4 bases and V 7 bases, and 12 bases lay outside the gene matches. This CDR3 spans 15 amino acids. The CDR3 DNA reads as TGTGCCAGTACCCCATATTTAACAGGGGCCTATGGCTACACCTTC. Its protein is CASTPYLTGAYGYTF.

V gene TRBV10-3 combines with J gene TRBJ2-3; 12 nucleotides line up with TRBD2. The CDR3 totals 16 residues. Looked up from germline, CDR1 is ENHRY and CDR2 is SYGVKD. The junction had 6 bases not matched to a gene; V was cut back by 5 bases and J by 3 bases. CDR3 bases: TGTGCCATCAGTAACTCGACTAGCGGGAGAACAGATACGCAGTATTTT. Its protein is CAISNSTSGRTDTQYF.

V usage is TRBV10-1 and J usage is TRBJ2-5, with TRBD1 as a possible D gene (6 bases). The CDR3 is 14 residues long. In germline, CDR1 is WNHNN, CDR2 SYGVQD (reference sequence). V lost 6 bases and J 5 bases, leaving 16 bases between the germline ends. The CDR3 coding sequence is TGCGCCAGCAGCCCGGGACAACCCCCGGAGACCCAGTACTTC. It specifies CASSPGQPPETQYF.